This T cell receptor beta chain is drawn from a study of STAT3 mutations in large granular lymphocyte leukemia. Study observations and caveats: No sample exists from the first appearance of each clone. Every T-LGLL patient had at least one immunodominant TCRbeta clonotype. A small but highly pathogenic clone may have been missed.

CDR1 and CDR2 from the germline V gene are MNHNS and SASEGT. With 3 bases clipped from V and 8 bases from J, the junction kept 16 bases outside the gene matches. The CDR3 loop spans 17 amino acids. On this clone: As yet, its antigen is unknown.

Each sample's TCRbeta library yielded on average around 41,000 productive templates. TCRdb keeps only in-frame clones here, not all; method: immunoSEQ multiplex PCR. The table includes about 34,000 clones, approximately 86% detected once. This clonotype was sampled from a man aged 60-69 years with T-cell large granular lymphocyte leukemia. Some clones in this sample may be carry-over from other donors' samples. Material: peripheral blood mononuclear cells. The rearrangement links TRBV6-1 to TRBJ2-1; 7 nucleotides match TRBD1. CDR3 sequence: CASSERDGAGGRDEQFF. The DNA of the CDR3 is TGTGCCAGCAGTGAGAGGGATGGGGCAGGGGGAAGGGATGAGCAGTTCTTC.